The 21 T cell receptor beta chains below all came from one sample that was sequenced in a study of T cell changes during pregnancy in multiple sclerosis. TCRdb's copy holds only in-frame clones and misses some; the assay was immunoSEQ multiplex PCR. Of approximately 44,000 clones detected, more than 90% appear once; the ten largest clones hold approximately 0.5%. This specimen consisted of CD4+ T cells from peripheral blood mononuclear cells, obtained in the second trimester of pregnancy. The source is a female donor in good health, enrolled as a control in a pregnancy study.

The chain recombines TRBV5-1 with TRBJ2-7, with a possible D match to TRBD2 (6 bases). CDR1 SGHRS and CDR2 YFSETQ come from the germline V gene. Trimming took off 2 bases at V and 7 bases at J, with 16 bases between the two ends. The length of the CDR3 is 14 residues. The CDR3 nucleotides read TGCGCCAGCAGCTTCGGGGGTTCATCGGATGAGCAGTACTTC. Translated: CASSFGGSSDEQYF. Drawing the rest from reference TRBV5-1 and TRBJ2-7, the complete variable domain is KAGVTQTPRYLIKTRGQQVTLSCSPISGHRSVSWYQQTPGQGLQFLFEYFSETQRNKGNFPGRFSGRQFSNSRSEMNVSTLELGDSALYLCASSFGGSSDEQYFGPGTRLTVT.

The rearrangement links TRBV20-1 to TRBJ2-7; no clear D. The V and J ends lost 3 bases and 5 bases respectively, with 8 bases between them. The germline V gene has CDR1 DFQATT and CDR2 SNEGSKA (reference sequence). This CDR3 has 11 residues. This chain's CDR3 is CSASRRDEQYF. As DNA, the CDR3 is TGCAGTGCTAGCCGAAGAGACGAGCAGTACTTC.

CDR3 region: CATSQLRQDGTQYF. CDR3 in DNA: TGTGCCACCAGCCAATTAAGACAGGACGGTACGCAGTATTTT. The V gene is TRBV15, the J gene TRBJ2-3; D may be TRBD1 (6 bases). V was cut by 5 bases and J by 8 bases, with 17 bases left in between. Germline V gene data show CDR1 as LNHNV and CDR2 as YYDKDF (reference sequence). CDR3 length: 14 amino acids.

In this sample, this clone turned up once. The J gene is TRBJ1-1, the V gene TRBV5-1, with D perhaps TRBD1 (5 bases). This CDR3 has 14 residues. Germline-derived CDR1 and CDR2 are SGHRS and YFSETQ. Trimming shortened V by 0 bases and J by 8 bases, and 14 bases separated the two germline ends. CDR3 bases: TGCGCCAGCAGCTTGGTCGCCGGGCGGGGGGAAGCTTTCTTT. Translating gives CASSLVAGRGEAFF.

This clone was seen a single time. The chain has TRBV6-1 and TRBJ2-7; 7 bases match TRBD1. The germline gives CDR1 MNHNS, CDR2 SASEGT. With V trimmed by 6 bases and J by 7 bases, 15 bases remained unmatched. This CDR3 spans 15 amino acids. CDR3 in amino acids: CASRTGASGTKEQYF. The CDR3 nucleotides read TGTGCCAGCAGAACAGGGGCCTCCGGGACGAAGGAGCAGTACTTC.

The chain is built from TRBV27 and TRBJ2-1; 8 positions match TRBD2. Unmatched junction bases numbered 6, after V lost 4 bases and J lost 4 bases. The CDR3 sequence is 15 residues long. Germline CDR1 and CDR2: MNHEY and SMNVEV (reference sequence). CDR3 sequence: CASSSQTSAYNEQFF. The CDR3 bases are TGTGCCAGCAGTTCCCAGACTAGCGCTTACAATGAGCAGTTCTTC.

The chain links TRBV12-1 to TRBJ1-5; TRBD1, the D gene given by the table, was not confirmed from the DNA. TRBV12-1 is a pseudogene. The CDR3 is made up of 15 amino acids. CDR3 protein: CASSGTGDSNQPQHF. The CDR3 DNA is TGTGCCAGCAGCGGTACAGGGGACTCGAATCAGCCCCAGCATTTT.

V gene TRBV11-2 combines with J gene TRBJ2-7; possibly TRBD2 for D (5 bases). The CDR3 has 16 amino acids. Germline CDR1 is SGHAT and CDR2 is FQNNGV. Trimming stripped 5 bases from V and 3 bases from J, with 20 bases between. CDR3 protein: CASSPISRGGVYEQYF. DNA for the CDR3: TGTGCCAGCAGCCCCATTTCACGGGGTGGTGTCTACGAGCAGTACTTC.

The J gene is TRBJ2-5, the V gene TRBV28, with 7 bases aligning to TRBD2. V was pared by 11 bases and J by 4 bases, with 7 bases of the junction left unmatched. Germline CDR1 MDHEN, CDR2 SYDVKM. There are 12 residues in the CDR3. The CDR3 DNA reads TGTGCCGGAAGAGGGAGGGGAGAGACCCAGTACTTC. It yields the protein CAGRGRGETQYF.

The genes are TRBV11-1 and TRBJ2-2; no clear D. V lost 5 bases and J lost 7, with 8 bases in between. The length of the CDR3 is 12 residues. Germline V gene data show CDR1 as SGHAT and CDR2 as FQDESV (reference sequence). This chain's CDR3 is CASSTVIGELFF. The CDR3 DNA follows: TGTGCCAGCAGCACGGTCATCGGGGAGCTGTTTTTT.

The gene calls are TRBV30 and TRBJ1-5, with D uncertain. V shed 4 bases and J shed 3 bases, with 10 bases lying between them. CDR3 size: 13 residues. The V gene's germline CDR1 is GTSNPN and CDR2 SVGIG (reference sequence). The CDR3 region has the DNA TGTGCCTGGAACAGAAACGCCAATCAGCCCCAGCATTTT. Its protein product is CAWNRNANQPQHF.

This rearrangement joins TRBV28 to TRBJ1-2, with D possibly matching TRBD1 (5 bases). Per the germline V gene, CDR1 is MDHEN and CDR2 is SYDVKM. V lost 3 bases and J 7 bases, leaving 18 bases between the germline ends. CDR3 length equals 15 residues. CDR3 amino acids: CASSFGDSGRVGYTF. CDR3 nucleotide sequence: TGTGCCAGCAGTTTCGGAGACAGCGGGCGGGTTGGCTACACCTTC.

The count of this clone is one. This sequence joins TRBV29-1 and TRBJ2-5, with 7 bases lining up with TRBD1. This CDR3 has 12 residues. The germline gives CDR1 SQVTM, CDR2 ANQGSEA. After removal of 7 bases from V and 4 bases from J, the junction contained 6 bases not matched to a gene. The CDR3 protein is CSAGRQGETQYF. The CDR3 nucleotides read TGCAGCGCCGGAAGACAGGGAGAGACCCAGTACTTC.

The chain links TRBV30 to TRBJ1-2, with a weak D call TRBD1 (5 bases). V shed 4 bases and J shed 2 bases, with 8 bases lying between them. The germline CDR1 and CDR2 sequences are GTSNPN and SVGIG (reference sequence). The CDR3 loop spans 12 amino acids. The CDR3, as DNA: TGTGCCTGGACGGGGGGAAACTATGGCTACACCTTC. Translating gives CAWTGGNYGYTF.

V gene TRBV7-2 combines with J gene TRBJ2-3; D not resolved. The CDR3 is 15 residues long. The germline V and J ends were trimmed by 3 bases and 2 bases, with 12 bases remaining between them. The germline V gene has CDR1 SGHTA and CDR2 FQGNSA. CDR3 nucleotides: TGTGCCAGCAGCTTTTCACGTGGCTTCACAGATACGCAGTATTTT. Residues: CASSFSRGFTDTQYF.

This rearrangement joins TRBV28 to TRBJ2-3, with TRBD2 as a possible D gene (5 bases). The CDR3 has 13 residues. Germline loops: CDR1 MDHEN, CDR2 SYDVKM. The V and J ends lost 7 bases and 4 bases respectively, with 12 bases between them. CDR3 amino acids: CASIQRGPDTQYF. The DNA of the CDR3 is TGTGCCAGCATCCAACGAGGGCCAGATACGCAGTATTTT.

This chain joins TRBV28 and TRBJ1-2, with 11 positions matching TRBD1. The CDR3 extends over 15 amino acids. With V trimmed by 10 bases and J by 7 bases, 14 bases remained unmatched. CDR1 and CDR2 from the germline V gene are MDHEN and SYDVKM. This CDR3 reads CAITTRTGGSGGYTF. The CDR3 region has the DNA TGTGCCATTACGACCCGGACAGGGGGCTCCGGTGGCTACACCTTC.

V usage is TRBV6-1 and J usage is TRBJ1-2, with 10 bases lining up with TRBD1. V lost 4 bases, J lost 4 bases, and 9 bases stayed unmatched. The germline V gene encodes CDR1 MNHNS and CDR2 SASEGT. CDR3 length: 16 residues. DNA of the CDR3: TGTGCCAGCAGTGCGGACAGGGGGGATCCGGCCTATGGCTACACCTTC. It encodes CASSADRGDPAYGYTF.

The chain joins TRBV6-1 to TRBJ1-5; possible D gene TRBD1, 6 bases. The CDR3 loop spans 15 amino acids. Germline V gene sequence: CDR1 MNHNS, CDR2 SASEGT. Trimming removed 0 bases at V and 7 bases at J, with 13 bases between. CDR3 in amino acids: CASSEAGRGGQPQHF. For the CDR3, the DNA is TGTGCCAGCAGTGAAGCTGGCAGGGGCGGCCAGCCCCAGCATTTT.

The genes are TRBV19 and TRBJ1-4; possibly TRBD1 for D (6 bases). Germline assignment: CDR1 LNHDA and CDR2 SQIVND (reference sequence). CDR3 size: 11 residues. The V gene lost 8 bases and the J gene lost 8 bases, with 9 bases spanning the gap. The CDR3 region has the DNA TGTGCCAGTTCAGGGGAAGAAAAACTGTTTTTT. Its translation is CASSGEEKLFF.

J is TRBJ2-5 and V is TRBV18; D possibly corresponds to TRBD1 (6 bases). Per the germline V gene, CDR1 is KGHSH and CDR2 is LQKENI. This CDR3 spans 15 amino acids. Trimming cost V 3 bases and J 5 bases, with 16 bases left between them. The CDR3 DNA is TGTGCCAGCTCACCCCCGGGACAAGGTGGGGAGACCCAGTACTTC. Translating gives CASSPPGQGGETQYF.